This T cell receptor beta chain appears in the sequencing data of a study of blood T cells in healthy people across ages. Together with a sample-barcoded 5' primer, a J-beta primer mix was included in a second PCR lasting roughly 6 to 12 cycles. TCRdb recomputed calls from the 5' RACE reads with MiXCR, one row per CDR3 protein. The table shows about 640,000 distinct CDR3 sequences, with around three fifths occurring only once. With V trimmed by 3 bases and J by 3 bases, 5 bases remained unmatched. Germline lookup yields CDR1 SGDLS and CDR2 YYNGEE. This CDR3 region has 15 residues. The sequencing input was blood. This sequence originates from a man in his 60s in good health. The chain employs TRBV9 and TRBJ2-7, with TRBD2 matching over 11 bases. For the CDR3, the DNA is TGTGCCAGCAGCGAAGGGACTAGCGGTTTCTACGAGCAGTACTTC. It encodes CASSEGTSGFYEQYF.